The rows below give T cell receptor beta chains drawn from one sample of a study of blood T cell repertoires in COVID-19. The table came from immunoSEQ multiplex PCR; TCRdb's copy has only in-frame clones and leaves some out. The sample lists approximately 75,000 clones, 84% occurring once. Material for sequencing was peripheral blood. Receptors originate from a woman in her 50s with acute or convalescent COVID-19. The CDR3 runs from the conserved cysteine through the conserved F or W. A D gene is named only where the DNA matches it firmly. Clone size is not always given. Where it is, it says once, few, many or a class for expanded clones.

>NA|TRBV4-2|TRBD1|TRBJ2-1
CASSQLSGGADGEQFF
TGTGCCAGCAGCCAACTCTCAGGGGGCGCCGACGGTGAGCAGTTCTTC
>NA|TRBV5-6|NA|TRBJ2-2
CASSFRNRGTGELFF
TGTGCCAGCAGCTTCCGGAATCGAGGGACCGGGGAGCTGTTTTTT
>NA|TRBV29-1|NA|TRBJ1-3
CSVEGSSSGNTIYF
TGCAGCGTTGAAGGGTCCAGCTCTGGAAACACCATATATTTT
>NA|TRBV14|NA|TRBJ2-3
CASSQSGGSRTDTQYF
TGTGCCAGCAGTCAGTCAGGTGGATCACGCACAGATACGCAGTATTTT
>NA|TRBV10-3|TRBD1|TRBJ2-3
CAISSGQLSTDTQYF
TGTGCCATCTCCTCGGGACAGTTAAGCACAGATACGCAGTATTTT
>NA|TRBV9|NA|TRBJ1-4
CARTRQGWAEKLFF
TGTGCCAGAACTCGTCAGGGGTGGGCTGAAAAACTGTTTTTT
>few|TRBV6-6|NA|TRBJ1-5
CASSPTGGGPPADQPQHF
TGTGCCAGCAGTCCCACGGGGGGGGGCCCACCGGCTGATCAGCCCCAGCATTTT
>NA|TRBV6-6|NA|TRBJ2-7
CASSYPELAHYEQYF
TGTGCCAGCAGTTACCCCGAACTAGCCCACTACGAGCAGTACTTC
>NA|TRBV10-3|NA|TRBJ1-4
CAAGPKKPGREEKLFF
TGTGCCGCGGGACCTAAGAAGCCGGGACGGGAAGAAAAACTGTTTTTT
>NA|TRBV23-1|NA|TRBJ1-1
CASSQSRQDKGSNTEAFF
TGCGCCAGCAGTCAATCGCGCCAGGACAAGGGGTCGAACACTGAAGCTTTCTTT
>NA|TRBV19|TRBD2|TRBJ2-1
CASSSGLAGVYNEQFF
TGTGCCAGTAGTTCCGGACTAGCGGGAGTCTACAATGAGCAGTTCTTC
>few|TRBV5-8|TRBD1|TRBJ1-1
CASSSQGQYFEAFF
TGTGCCAGCAGTTCTCAGGGACAGTACTTTGAAGCTTTCTTT
>NA|TRBV30|NA|TRBJ2-7
CAWSRQTYEQYF
TGTGCCTGGAGTCGACAGACCTACGAGCAGTACTTC
>NA|TRBV14|NA|TRBJ1-6
CASSQDRVSPLHF
TGTGCCAGCAGCCAAGATCGCGTTTCACCCCTCCACTTT
>NA|TRBV4-2|NA|TRBJ2-7
CASSQEFPGTSYEQYF
TGTGCCAGCAGCCAAGAATTCCCCGGGACTTCCTACGAGCAGTACTTC
>many|TRBV4-3|TRBD2|TRBJ2-7
CASSPVAGEYSYEQYF
TGCGCCAGCAGCCCCGTAGCGGGAGAATATTCCTACGAGCAGTACTTC
>NA|TRBV7-8|NA|TRBJ1-4
CASSPRTTNEKLFF
TGTGCCAGCAGCCCCCGTACAACTAATGAAAAACTGTTTTTT
>NA|TRBV7-6|NA|TRBJ1-1
CASSLISGGTEAFF
TGTGCCAGCAGCCTTATTTCCGGAGGCACTGAAGCTTTCTTT
>NA|TRBV7-2|NA|TRBJ2-7
CASSLVQNYEQYF
TGTGCCAGCAGCTTAGTTCAGAACTACGAGCAGTACTTC
>NA|TRBV5-4|NA|TRBJ1-2
CASSQTGSQAYGYTF
TGTGCCAGCAGCCAAACAGGGTCCCAAGCCTATGGCTACACCTTC
>few|TRBV29-1|NA|TRBJ1-1
CSGRVNTEAFF
TGCAGCGGGCGGGTGAACACTGAAGCTTTCTTT
>NA|TRBV7-9|NA|TRBJ2-7
CASSLEGREQYF
TGTGCCAGCAGCTTAGAGGGGCGCGAGCAGTACTTC
>NA|TRBV12-5|TRBD2|TRBJ2-1
CASGLGLAGPYNEQFF
TGTGCTAGTGGTTTGGGGCTAGCGGGCCCCTACAATGAGCAGTTCTTC
>NA|TRBV6-4|NA|TRBJ2-2
CASSIDSQAELFF
TGTGCCAGCAGCATAGACAGTCAGGCGGAGCTGTTTTTT
>NA|TRBV18|TRBD1|TRBJ2-7
CASSYWDREQYF
TGTGCCAGCTCCTACTGGGACAGGGAGCAGTACTTC
>NA|TRBV28|TRBD2|TRBJ2-2
CASSLAGGRSGELFF
TGTGCCAGCAGTCTAGCGGGAGGTCGTTCCGGGGAGCTGTTTTTT
>NA|TRBV5-6|TRBD1|TRBJ1-2
CASSLGQGGYGYTF
TGTGCCAGCAGCTTGGGACAGGGGGGTTATGGCTACACCTTC
>once|TRBV25-1|TRBD2|TRBJ2-1
CASNRLAGNEQFF
TGTGCCAGCAATAGACTAGCCGGGAATGAGCAGTTCTTC
>NA|TRBV12-3/TRBV12-4|TRBD1|TRBJ2-1
CASSSSDRGRFF
TGTGCCAGCAGTTCCTCAGACAGGGGGCGTTTCTTC
>once|TRBV27|NA|TRBJ2-7
CASSLNRNEQYF
TGTGCCAGCAGTTTAAATAGAAACGAGCAGTACTTC
>NA|TRBV7-2|NA|TRBJ2-7
CASSLSRSEQYF
TGTGCCAGCAGCTTAAGTCGGAGCGAGCAGTACTTC
>few|TRBV6-4|NA|TRBJ2-1
CASSDQTLAGARPNEQFF
TGTGCCAGCAGTGACCAAACCCTGGCAGGGGCCCGCCCCAATGAGCAGTTCTTC
>NA|TRBV7-9|NA|TRBJ1-2
CASSPDAGPLRGYTF
TGTGCCAGCAGCCCCGACGCAGGTCCTTTAAGGGGCTACACCTTC
>NA|TRBV10-3|TRBD2|TRBJ2-2
CAIRGTSGRNTGELFF
TGTGCCATCAGGGGCACTAGCGGGAGGAACACCGGGGAGCTGTTTTTT
>NA|TRBV28|NA|TRBJ1-5
CASSTVSQHF
TGTGCCAGCAGCACAGTGTCCCAGCATTTT
>NA|TRBV10-3|NA|TRBJ2-3
CATAQQGTDTQYF
TGTGCCACCGCTCAACAGGGCACAGATACGCAGTATTTT
>few|TRBV5-4|TRBD1|TRBJ1-3
CASSRQGNSGNTIYF
TGTGCCAGCAGCCGACAGGGGAACTCTGGAAACACCATATATTTT
>NA|TRBV6-5|TRBD1|TRBJ2-2
CASTGTGTTGELFF
TGTGCCAGTACCGGGACAGGGACTACCGGGGAGCTGTTTTTT
>NA|TRBV6-2/TRBV6-3|NA|TRBJ1-2
CASSLSGTPYGYTF
TGTGCCAGCAGTCTCTCCGGGACACCCTATGGCTACACCTTC
>NA|TRBV5-1|TRBD2|TRBJ2-3
CASSLVQAGATDTQYF
TGCGCCAGCAGCTTAGTACAAGCGGGGGCAACAGATACGCAGTATTTT
>NA|TRBV30|NA|TRBJ2-2
CAWSSFGARGELFF
TGTGCCTGGAGTTCCTTTGGGGCTCGCGGGGAGCTGTTTTTT
>few|TRBV7-2|TRBD2|TRBJ2-7
CASSLSASGGATQYF
TGTGCCAGCAGCTTATCCGCTAGCGGGGGGGCCACGCAGTACTTC
>NA|TRBV6-6|TRBD1|TRBJ2-7
CASSRQGVPYEQYF
TGTGCCAGCAGTAGACAGGGGGTTCCCTACGAGCAGTACTTC
>NA|TRBV5-1|NA|TRBJ2-7
CASSLGLARDEQYF
TGCGCCAGCTCGCTGGGTCTAGCTAGGGACGAGCAGTACTTC
>NA|TRBV5-6|NA|TRBJ1-5
CASSLLNSNQPQHF
TGTGCCAGCAGCTTATTAAATAGCAATCAGCCCCAGCATTTT
>NA|TRBV7-9|NA|TRBJ2-1
CASSTRGRGSLGKSNEQFF
TGTGCCAGCAGCACTAGGGGGAGAGGGAGCTTGGGAAAATCAAATGAGCAGTTCTTC
>NA|TRBV13|TRBD2|TRBJ2-5
CASSFRTSGSRVQETQYF
TGTGCCAGCAGCTTTCGGACTAGCGGGAGTAGAGTACAAGAGACCCAGTACTTC
>few|TRBV7-2|NA|TRBJ2-1
CASSSEALAPNEQFF
TGTGCCAGCAGCTCCGAAGCCCTAGCGCCCAATGAGCAGTTCTTC
>few|TRBV6-6|TRBD1|TRBJ1-5
CASSYPRDRGNQPQHF
TGTGCCAGCAGTTACCCCCGGGACAGGGGGAATCAGCCCCAGCATTTT
>NA|TRBV19|NA|TRBJ1-4
CASSQGVSGEKLFF
TGTGCCAGTAGCCAGGGTGTTTCGGGCGAAAAACTGTTTTTT
>NA|TRBV24-1|TRBD1|TRBJ2-5
CATSDRRQGETQYF
TGTGCCACCAGTGACCGTCGACAGGGGGAGACCCAGTACTTC
>NA|TRBV7-2|NA|TRBJ2-2
CASSTEIRFSGELFF
TGTGCCAGCAGCACAGAAATCAGGTTCAGCGGGGAGCTGTTTTTT
>NA|TRBV6-4|NA|TRBJ2-4
CASSDEGTAKNIQYF
TGTGCCAGCAGTGACGAGGGTACGGCCAAAAACATTCAGTACTTC
>NA|TRBV30|NA|TRBJ1-6
CAWSRQEGSPLHF
TGTGCCTGGAGTCGCCAGGAGGGCTCACCCCTCCACTTT
>NA|TRBV5-1|NA|TRBJ2-1
CASSPGGREYNEQFF
TGCGCCAGCAGCCCCGGTGGGAGAGAGTACAATGAGCAGTTCTTC